This entry lists 32 T cell receptor beta chains sequenced from one sample in a study of Graves' ophthalmopathy and Graves' hyperthyroidism. TCR beta CDR3 regions were amplified from RNA transcripts. Second-round multiplex PCR followed a first-round RT-PCR using HTBI primers. TCRdb independently ran MiXCR on the multiplex PCR reads; one entry per CDR3 protein. Here the sample spans 230,000 or so distinct CDR3 sequences, around 45% being singletons. Sample: peripheral blood. The source is an adult man with Graves' ophthalmopathy.

The chain couples TRBV7-2 to TRBJ2-7; possibly TRBD1 for D (5 bases). The germline V gene has CDR1 SGHTA and CDR2 FQGNSA. Trimming cost V 8 bases and J 8 bases, with 16 bases left between them. The CDR3 extends over 12 amino acids. As DNA, the CDR3 is TGTGCCAGCGGACGCACAGGTCTCAAGCAGTACTTC. Translated: CASGRTGLKQYF. The full variable domain, rest sourced from reference TRBV7-2 and TRBJ2-7, is GAGVSQSPSNKVTEKGKDVELRCDPISGHTALYWYRQSLGQGLEFLIYFQGNSAPDKSGLPSDRFSAERTGGSVSTLTIQRTQQEDSAVYLCASGRTGLKQYFGPGTRLTVT.

The V call is TRBV7-8, the J call TRBJ1-5; 7 nucleotides line up with TRBD1. CDR3 length equals 17 residues. With V trimmed by 5 bases and J by 4 bases, 14 bases remained unmatched. Germline V gene sequence: CDR1 SGHVS, CDR2 FQNEAQ. The CDR3 region is CASSRPSAGGLNQPQHF. In DNA form, the CDR3 reads TGTGCCAGCAGCCGTCCCTCGGCAGGGGGGTTAAATCAGCCCCAGCATTTT. Full variable domain (remainder filled in from reference TRBV7-8 and TRBJ1-5): GAGVSQSPRYKVAKRGQDVALRCDPISGHVSLFWYQQALGQGPEFLTYFQNEAQLDKSGLPSDRFFAERPEGSVSTLKIQRTQQEDSAVYLCASSRPSAGGLNQPQHFGDGTRLSIL.

This clonotype appeared a few times. This chain joins TRBV29-1 and TRBJ2-7; TRBD1 matches 8 bases. CDR1 and CDR2 (germline): SQVTM, ANQGSEA. This CDR3 spans 12 amino acids. The junction had 5 bases not matched to a gene; V was cut back by 4 bases and J by 6 bases. CDR3 coding DNA: TGCAGCGTTGGTTCAGGGGGCCGCGAGCAGTACTTC. It yields the protein CSVGSGGREQYF.

This clonotype has a count of ten or more. This sequence joins TRBV7-8 and TRBJ2-2; TRBD2 is a possible D gene (6 bases). Per the germline V gene, CDR1 is SGHVS and CDR2 is FQNEAQ. There are 17 residues in the CDR3. V lost 0 bases, J lost 7 bases, and 18 bases lay in between. The CDR3 here is CASSLASGGLGVGELFF. CDR3 bases: TGTGCCAGCAGCTTAGCAAGTGGAGGGCTAGGGGTCGGGGAGCTGTTTTTT.

This clonotype was picked up a small number of times. J is TRBJ2-7 and V is TRBV25-1, with D perhaps matching TRBD1 or TRBD2 (5 bases each). The CDR3 runs to 13 residues. Germline V gene sequence: CDR1 MGHDK, CDR2 SYGVNS. V was shortened by 4 bases and J by 5 bases, with 12 bases between the two germline ends. CDR3 in amino acids: CASSVGGVNEQYF. CDR3 bases: TGTGCCAGCAGTGTTGGGGGTGTGAACGAGCAGTACTTC.

A few counts support this clonotype. At one end, the junction sequence differs from germline, possibly due to a read error. The DNA of the CDR3 is TGTGCCAGCAGTTCTTCCGGACAGGATGAATGCTTC. Its protein is CASSSSGQDECF. This chain joins TRBV12-3 or TRBV12-4 and TRBJ2-7, with 7 positions matching TRBD1. CDR3 length: 12 amino acids.

This chain joins TRBV2 and TRBJ2-7, with a possible D match to TRBD2 (6 bases). The germline gives CDR1 SNHLY, CDR2 FYNNEI. The CDR3 runs 13 residues. V lost 7 bases to trimming and J lost 5 bases, with 15 bases between them. The CDR3 sequence is CASNIGAGNEQYF. DNA of the CDR3: TGTGCCAGCAATATCGGCGCGGGGAACGAGCAGTACTTC.

This clonotype was counted between two and nine times. V and J are TRBV5-6 and TRBJ1-1; D might be TRBD1 (6 bases). CDR1 and CDR2 from the germline V gene are SGHDT and YYEEEE. V gave up 5 bases and J gave up 5 bases, with 13 bases separating them. This CDR3 has 13 amino acids. The CDR3 nucleotides read TGTGCCAGCAGTAATTCAGGGGTAACTGAAGCTTTCTTT. The encoded protein is CASSNSGVTEAFF.

To note about this clonotype: A much larger clone differs from this one at a single base, so this may be a read error. The CDR3 loop reads CASGPVSNQPQHF. In nucleotides, the CDR3 is TGCGCCAGCGGTCCGGTGAGCAATCAGCCCCAGCATTTT. The chain is built from TRBV10-2 and TRBJ1-5; D unresolved. CDR3 length: 13 amino acids. Trimming shortened V by 8 bases and J by 1 base, and 9 bases separated the two germline ends. CDR1 is WSHSY, CDR2 SAAADI, per germline.

The V call is TRBV19, the J call TRBJ2-5; 9 bases line up with TRBD1. Germline CDR1 LNHDA, CDR2 SQIVND (reference sequence). The CDR3 is 16 residues long. The V gene end was trimmed by 3 bases and the J gene end by 2 bases; junction bases not matched to a gene: 7. CDR3 bases: TGTGCCAGTAGTATCCACCCCGGGACAGGGCAAGAGACCCAGTACTTC. This translates into CASSIHPGTGQETQYF.

The CDR3: CASSESDLYEQYF. CDR3 in DNA: TGCGCCAGCAGTGAGTCGGACTTATACGAGCAGTACTTC. V gene TRBV10-2 combines with J gene TRBJ2-7; D may be TRBD2 (5 bases). V was pared by 0 bases and J by 4 bases, with 7 bases between. Germline V gene sequence: CDR1 WSHSY, CDR2 SAAADI. The CDR3 totals 13 residues.

This clonotype was detected only a few times. The chain uses TRBV5-1 and TRBJ1-1; D might be TRBD1 (5 bases). Germline V gene data show CDR1 as SGHRS and CDR2 as YFSETQ. V lost 1 base, J lost 5 bases, and 12 bases lay in between. The CDR3 sequence is 14 residues long. The CDR3 protein is CASSLTGPGTEAFF. The CDR3 nucleotides are TGCGCCAGCAGCTTGACAGGTCCGGGGACTGAAGCTTTCTTT. Using reference TRBV5-1 and TRBJ1-1 for the parts outside the CDR3, the full variable domain is KAGVTQTPRYLIKTRGQQVTLSCSPISGHRSVSWYQQTPGQGLQFLFEYFSETQRNKGNFPGRFSGRQFSNSRSEMNVSTLELGDSALYLCASSLTGPGTEAFFGQGTRLTVV.

The chain uses TRBV29-1 and TRBJ2-7, with 10 bases lining up with TRBD2. The CDR3 runs to 13 residues. Looked up from germline, CDR1 is SQVTM and CDR2 is ANQGSEA. CDR3: CSARRTSGYEQYF. CDR3 DNA: TGCAGTGCTAGGAGGACTAGCGGCTACGAGCAGTACTTC.

The V gene is TRBV7-3, the J gene TRBJ2-5; 8 nucleotides match TRBD1. The CDR3 has 13 residues. Trimming took 5 bases from V and 5 from J; bases not matched to a gene: 4. CDR1 SGHTA and CDR2 FQGTGA come from the germline V gene. The CDR3: CASSNRQGETQYF. DNA of the CDR3: TGTGCCAGCAGCAATCGACAGGGGGAGACCCAGTACTTC.

This clonotype was counted only a few times. The V gene is TRBV19, the J gene TRBJ1-1; the D is unclear. Germline V lookup: CDR1 LNHDA, CDR2 SQIVND (reference sequence). The CDR3 is made up of 16 amino acids. Trimming cost V 4 bases and J 3 bases, with 18 bases left between them. CDR3 sequence (DNA): TGTGCCAGTAGTAGAGGACTACACCCCGTGGACACTGAAGCTTTCTTT. Encoded protein: CASSRGLHPVDTEAFF.

This clonotype was counted only a few times. The V call is TRBV20-1, the J call TRBJ1-6; D may be TRBD1 (5 bases). The length of the CDR3 is 13 residues. V shed 4 bases and J shed 8 bases, with 12 bases lying between them. The germline gives CDR1 DFQATT, CDR2 SNEGSKA (reference sequence). DNA for the CDR3: TGCAGTGCTATTTCAGGGCCGGATTCACCCCTCCACTTT. Its protein is CSAISGPDSPLHF.

This chain joins TRBV6-2 or TRBV6-3 and TRBJ1-2, with 7 bases that match TRBD1. CDR1 and CDR2 from the germline V gene are MNHEY and SVGEGT. The CDR3 is 15 amino acids. With 5 bases clipped from V and 7 bases from J, the junction kept 13 bases outside the gene matches. The CDR3 sequence: CASSPAGQALGGYTF. CDR3 DNA: TGTGCCAGCAGTCCCGCAGGACAGGCCTTAGGTGGCTACACCTTC.

In this sample, this clonotype turned up a few times. This rearrangement joins TRBV5-6 to TRBJ2-7; TRBD1 is a possible D gene (5 bases). This CDR3 is 14 amino acids long. Germline values: CDR1 SGHDT, CDR2 YYEEEE. Trimming shortened V by 4 bases and J by 3 bases, and 14 bases separated the two germline ends. The CDR3 DNA reads as TGTGCCAGCAGCCGGTCGACAGCTGTCTACGAGCAGTACTTC. Protein sequence: CASSRSTAVYEQYF.

This clonotype was seen more than once but under ten times. The CDR3 protein is CASSQDVGQGYGYTF. The CDR3, as DNA: TGCGCCAGCAGCCAAGATGTCGGCCAGGGTTATGGCTACACCTTC. The chain recombines TRBV4-1 with TRBJ1-2, with D possibly TRBD1 on 5 matching bases. Germline V lookup: CDR1 MGHRA, CDR2 YSYEKL. V lost 0 bases to trimming and J lost 5 bases, with 13 bases between them. The CDR3 is 15 residues long.

This clonotype was seen once. The chain is built from TRBV20-1 and TRBJ2-7, with 8 positions matching TRBD1. CDR1 DFQATT and CDR2 SNEGSKA come from the germline V gene (reference sequence). Losses at the gene ends were 0 bases for V and 5 bases for J; bases not matched to a gene: 0. The CDR3 is 12 residues long. CDR3 amino acids: CSAREDRDEQYF. As DNA, the CDR3 is TGCAGTGCTAGAGAGGACAGGGACGAGCAGTACTTC.

On this clonotype itself: A junction end diverges from the germline sequence, so it may reflect a read error. The rearrangement uses TRBV10-2 and TRBJ2-6, with no clear D. The CDR3 covers 18 residues. CDR1 and CDR2 from the germline V gene are WSHSY and SAAADI. Here the CDR3 reads CASSNTHSVSSGANVLTF. The CDR3 DNA follows: TGTGCCAGCAGTAATACGCACAGCGTAAGCTCTGGGGCCAACGTCCTGACTTTC.

The rearrangement uses TRBV5-4 and TRBJ1-2; D is possibly TRBD1 (6 bases). V was trimmed by 2 bases and J by 3 bases, leaving 20 bases between them. The CDR3 is 17 residues long. From germline, CDR1 is SGHNT and CDR2 YYREEE (reference sequence). DNA for the CDR3: TGTGCCAGCAGCTTCCAGGGGACAAGCTTTGGTGACTATGGCTACACCTTC. Protein product: CASSFQGTSFGDYGYTF.

The rearrangement joins TRBV5-1 to TRBJ1-6; TRBD1 might be the D (5 bases). The germline V gene encodes CDR1 SGHRS and CDR2 YFSETQ. Trimming cost V 4 bases and J 6 bases, with 11 bases left between them. This CDR3 has 14 residues. The CDR3 sequence is CASSPGFGNSPLHF. CDR3 nucleotides: TGCGCCAGCAGCCCAGGGTTCGGTAATTCACCCCTCCACTTT.

The J gene is TRBJ1-1, the V gene TRBV5-1; D gene ambiguous. This CDR3 comprises 14 residues. V was cut by 0 bases and J by 10 bases, with 16 bases left in between. Germline CDR1 reads SGHRS; CDR2 reads YFSETQ. This CDR3 reads CASSLERESMGAFF. DNA for the CDR3: TGCGCCAGCAGCTTGGAGCGGGAAAGTATGGGAGCTTTCTTT.

The V gene is TRBV12-3 or TRBV12-4, the J gene TRBJ1-5; D gene unclear. V was shortened by 2 bases and J by 6 bases, with 5 bases between the two germline ends. This CDR3 contains 12 residues. CDR3 residues: CASSLRSQPQHF. The CDR3 bases are TGTGCCAGCAGTTTAAGAAGTCAGCCCCAGCATTTT.

This clonotype was seen many times. The chain links TRBV25-1 to TRBJ1-1, with D perhaps matching TRBD1 (5 bases). The germline V gene has CDR1 MGHDK and CDR2 SYGVNS. With 1 base removed from V and 5 bases from J, the gap between germline ends came to 17 bases. There are 16 residues in the CDR3. For the CDR3, the DNA is TGTGCCAGCAGTGAATGGGTTCCTAAGACAGAGACTGAAGCTTTCTTT. This codes for CASSEWVPKTETEAFF. The complete variable domain, with remaining parts taken from reference TRBV25-1 and TRBJ1-1, reads EADIYQTPRYLVIGTGKKITLECSQTMGHDKMYWYQQDPGMELHLIHYSYGVNSTEKGDLSSESTVSRIRTEHFPLTLESARPSHTSQYLCASSEWVPKTETEAFFGQGTRLTVV.

This clonotype was found once. A read error may produce the germline difference seen at one junction end. V and J are TRBV20-1 and TRBJ1-2; no reliable D call. This CDR3 spans 12 amino acids. CDR1 and CDR2 from the germline V gene are DFQATT and SNEGSKA (reference sequence). The CDR3 spells CSAPKWTDGYNF. The CDR3 DNA reads as TGCAGTGCTCCAAAGTGGACCGACGGCTACAACTTC.

The chain carries TRBV25-1 and TRBJ1-6; TRBD1 matches at 10 bases. Germline CDR1 is MGHDK and CDR2 is SYGVNS. The CDR3 sequence is 16 residues long. With V trimmed by 3 bases and J by 10 bases, 9 bases remained unmatched. The CDR3 loop reads CASSDPRQGANSPLHF. CDR3 bases: TGTGCCAGCAGTGACCCCAGACAGGGGGCAAACTCACCCCTCCACTTT.

There are many counts of this clonotype. The chain is built from TRBV10-3 and TRBJ1-5; D is unresolved. The V end lost 7 bases, the J end lost 7 bases, and 11 bases lay between the germline ends. The length of the CDR3 is 12 residues. The germline gives CDR1 ENHRY, CDR2 SYGVKD. The CDR3 reads CAITQTGQPQHF. The CDR3 DNA reads as TGTGCCATCACCCAGACTGGGCAGCCCCAGCATTTT.

The V gene is TRBV30, the J gene TRBJ1-2; D ambiguous. The V and J ends lost 1 base and 0 bases respectively, with 3 bases between them. CDR1 and CDR2 (germline): GTSNPN, SVGIG (reference sequence). CDR3 size: 12 residues. The CDR3 reads CAWSEANYGYTF. Written as DNA, the CDR3 is TGTGCCTGGAGTGAGGCTAACTATGGCTACACCTTC.

This clonotype showed up many times. V and J are TRBV10-3 and TRBJ1-1, with 10 bases aligning to TRBD1. The CDR3 consists of 16 residues. Germline CDR1 ENHRY, CDR2 SYGVKD. Losses at the gene ends were 6 bases for V and 5 bases for J; bases not matched to a gene: 12. The CDR3 reads CAIRDFTGTGATEAFF. CDR3 in DNA: TGTGCCATCAGAGATTTTACCGGGACAGGGGCGACTGAAGCTTTCTTT.

The genes are TRBV7-9 and TRBJ1-1, with 8 bases that match TRBD1. Germline values: CDR1 SEHNR, CDR2 FQNEAQ (reference sequence). J lost 10 bases, V lost 0 bases, and 19 bases had no gene match. This CDR3 contains 18 residues. The CDR3 sequence is CASSLAQPGQGKLSVAFF. CDR3 nucleotides: TGTGCCAGCAGCTTAGCCCAACCTGGACAGGGTAAGCTTTCGGTAGCTTTCTTT.